This T cell receptor (beta chain) was observed in a study of blood T cell repertoires in COVID-19. Germline V gene lookup returns CDR1 MDHEN and CDR2 SYDVKM. There are 14 residues in the CDR3. Trimming removed 6 bases from V and 9 bases from J, with 18 bases in between. Authors' methods: Reference gene primer amplification gave estimated nucleated cell counts. Here immunoSEQ multiplex PCR was the method, and the copy in TCRdb shows in-frame clones only, minus some. Clone size and the V and J calls come from that table; the DNA yielded D and trimming. This sample has 45,000 to 70,000 clones, with around four fifths found just once.

The clonotype originates from a woman over 75 with acute or convalescent COVID-19. The rearrangement links TRBV28 to TRBJ1-5, with TRBD1 as a possible D gene (5 bases). Sequenced sample: peripheral blood. CDR3 bases: TGTGCCAGCAGCCCTGGGGGGTATTTGCGGCCCCAGCATTTT. Residues: CASSPGGYLRPQHF.